Following are 3 T cell receptor beta chains from one sample sequenced in a study of blood T cell repertoires in COVID-19. Assay: immunoSEQ multiplex PCR; the TCRdb copy retains only in-frame clones and omits some. The data hold approximately 260,000 clones, with nearly 90% observed a single time. Specimen: peripheral blood. Source of these receptors: a woman aged 40 to 55 who had recovered from COVID-19.

This chain uses TRBV6-5 with TRBJ2-2, with a tentative D call TRBD1 (6 bases). This CDR3 region has 14 residues. V lost 6 bases, J lost 2 bases, and 10 bases lay in between. CDR1 MNHEY and CDR2 SVGAGI come from the germline V gene. The CDR3 loop is CASSRDINTGELFF. As DNA, the CDR3 is TGTGCCAGCAGCCGGGACATAAACACCGGGGAGCTGTTTTTT.

This sequence joins TRBV7-3 and TRBJ2-2; TRBD1 matches 7 bases. There are 13 residues in the CDR3. The trim removed 4 bases at V and 6 bases at J, leaving 2 bases unmatched. From germline, CDR1 is SGHTA and CDR2 FQGTGA. The CDR3 nucleotides read TGTGCCAGCAGCTCAGGGACAGCCGGGGAGCTGTTTTTT. This codes for CASSSGTAGELFF.

DNA of the CDR3: TGTGCCACCAGCAATCTAGGTTCCCAAGAGACCCAGTACTTC. This codes for CATSNLGSQETQYF. This chain joins TRBV15 and TRBJ2-5; unclear D gene. There are 14 residues in the CDR3. Deletions cut 4 bases from V and 1 base from J, with 10 bases between. Germline CDR1 and CDR2: LNHNV and YYDKDF (reference sequence).